The rows below give T cell receptor beta chains drawn from one sample of a study of tumor-infiltrating lymphocytes in localized non-small cell lung cancer. Assay used: immunoSEQ multiplex PCR; TCRdb lists only in-frame clones, some missing. In the table there are roughly 8,900 clones, almost 70% of which are singletons. The material sequenced was uninvolved lung tissue not adjacent to the tumor. The receptor source for this set is a human donor with non-small cell lung cancer. Both conserved end residues are trimmed from each CDR3. Not all rows give a size; the values are once, few, many and, for expanded clones, a class.

CDR3 length	V gene	clone size	CDR3 protein
13	TRBV9	.	ASSLLAGSPDTQY
13	TRBV7-2	.	ASSSPLGTTDTQY
15	TRBV15	.	ATSRGSGLAKGDTQY
13	TRBV4-3	.	ASSQAPGRDQPQH
12	TRBV7-3	.	ASSQPPNTDTQY
9	TRBV29-1	few	SVASASTQY
13	TRBV12-5	few	ASGLRQWGRNEQF
12	TRBV29-1	.	SVAGGTGSYEQY
11	TRBV6-5	few	ASRRQGDYEQY
11	TRBV7-6	.	ASSLRAGDEQY
9	TRBV19	.	ASTNQGHTY
12	TRBV5-1	few	ASSLGSGANVLT
9	TRBV30	.	AWSVGNTIY
12	TRBV9	.	ASSPGGRDNEQF
11	TRBV30	.	AWSRGLESEQY
10	TRBV5-4	large	ASSLDSAEAF
13	TRBV9	once	ASSVGGGPDQPQH
12	TRBV2	.	ASNFAGGTDEQF
8	TRBV11-2	.	ASSLYEQF
10	TRBV29-1	.	SVQTGGYGYT
10	TRBV5-4	.	ASSRGKETQY
11	TRBV5-1	large	ASSLLAGDEQY
15	TRBV4-3	.	ASSQRTGTANTGELF
14	TRBV2	.	ASSAGVSSGSHEQF
11	TRBV5-1	.	ASTPGAGAEQF
14	TRBV30	medium-sized	ALERGASGGAYEQY
11	TRBV27	.	ASSLSQTGELF
11	TRBV6-5	.	ASRDLPGEKVF
13	TRBV19	medium-sized	ASQDRGWSNQPQH
13	TRBV27	.	ASSFLQGAVHGYT
13	TRBV4-1	few	ASSGTGGAAETQY
13	TRBV9	medium-sized	ASSGGQGAGETQY
11	TRBV12-5	few	ASGAGTTYGYT
14	TRBV25-1	large	ASTPREGANTGELF
13	TRBV5-4	.	ASSLAQGQVRGYT